This entry concerns a single TCR beta chain. What it recognizes is unknown. The source of the sample is a study of T cell responses to AZD1222 COVID-19 vaccine. Study-wide results and limits: Only a handful of AZD1222 recipients, more than five in all, had baseline seropositivity.

The repertoire was sequenced with immunoSEQ multiplex PCR; TCRdb's copy has only in-frame clones and lacks some. The sample lists 98,000 or so clones; approximately 88% were seen once. Between the trimmed V and J ends, which lost 5 bases and 1 base, there was a span of 14 bases. The germline gives CDR1 SEHNR, CDR2 FQNEAQ (reference sequence). The CDR3 spans 15 residues. The sequenced sample was peripheral blood, obtained on day 0 of AZD1222 vaccination. This sequence originates from an adult in good health. The rearrangement uses TRBV7-9 and TRBJ1-1; D not resolved. Here the CDR3 reads CASSPPGRQNTEAFF. Here the CDR3 DNA reads TGTGCCAGCAGCCCCCCCGGACGCCAGAACACTGAAGCTTTCTTT.